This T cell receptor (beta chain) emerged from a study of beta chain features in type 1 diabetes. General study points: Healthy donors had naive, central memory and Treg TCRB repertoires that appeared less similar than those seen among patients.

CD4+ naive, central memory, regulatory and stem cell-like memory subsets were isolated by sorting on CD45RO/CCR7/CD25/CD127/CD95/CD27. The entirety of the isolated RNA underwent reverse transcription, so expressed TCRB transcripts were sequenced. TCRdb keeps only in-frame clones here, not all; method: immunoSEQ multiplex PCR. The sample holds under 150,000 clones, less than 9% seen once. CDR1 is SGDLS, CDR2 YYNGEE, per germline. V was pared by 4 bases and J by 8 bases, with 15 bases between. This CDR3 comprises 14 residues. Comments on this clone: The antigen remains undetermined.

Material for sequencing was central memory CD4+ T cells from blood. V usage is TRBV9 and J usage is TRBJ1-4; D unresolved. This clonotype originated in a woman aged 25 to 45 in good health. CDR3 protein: CASSPGNLHEKLFF. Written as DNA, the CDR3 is TGTGCCAGCAGCCCAGGAAATCTGCACGAAAAACTGTTTTTT. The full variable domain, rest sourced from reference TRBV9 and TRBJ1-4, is DSGVTQTPKHLITATGQRVTLRCSPRSGDLSVYWYQQSLDQGLQFLIQYYNGEERAKGNILERFSAQQFPDLHSELNLSSLELGDSALYFCASSPGNLHEKLFFGSGTQLSVL.